These 8 T cell receptor beta chains originate from one sample sequenced in a study of shared T cell receptors in the human thymus. Profiled with immunoSEQ multiplex PCR; TCRdb holds only in-frame clones, not every one. This table holds some 640,000 clones, around 87% found once. This same sample was also part of a study on human thymus T cells.

Sequencing used thymocytes. The receptor source for this set is a boy less than two years old with a congenital heart defect.

This chain uses TRBV28 with TRBJ2-1; 8 bases are shared with TRBD2. V shed 6 bases and J 3 bases; nucleotides not matched to a gene: 7. CDR3 length equals 15 residues. Germline V lookup: CDR1 MDHEN, CDR2 SYDVKM. The CDR3 DNA sequence: TGTGCCAGCAGCGCAAAGCGGGAGTACTACAATGAGCAGTTCTTC. Residues: CASSAKREYYNEQFF.

This chain uses TRBV15 with TRBJ2-3, with 10 bases aligning to TRBD1. The CDR3 runs to 19 residues. Unmatched junction bases numbered 12, after V lost 0 bases and J lost 3 bases. Germline-derived CDR1 and CDR2 are LNHNV and YYDKDF (reference sequence). CDR3 residues: CATSRDCQAGDRGTDTQYF. CDR3 nucleotides: TGTGCCACCAGCAGAGATTGCCAAGCCGGGGACAGGGGTACAGATACGCAGTATTTT.

The chain couples TRBV7-2 to TRBJ2-5; 13 nucleotides align to TRBD2. CDR3 size: 16 residues. Trimming at V came to 5 bases and at J to 5 bases, leaving 8 bases not matched to a gene. The germline V gene has CDR1 SGHTA and CDR2 FQGNSA. CDR3 loop: CASSRRLAGGTETQYF. In DNA, the CDR3 is TGTGCCAGCAGCCGGCGACTAGCGGGGGGTACGGAGACCCAGTACTTC.

The chain couples TRBV6-7 to TRBJ1-3; D is unclear. TRBV6-7 is noted as an ORF with a role that remains uncertain. Trimming pared 7 bases from V and 1 base from J, leaving 14 bases between. CDR3 length equals 15 residues. CDR3 DNA sequence: TGTGCCAGCACCCCCCGGACTGTTTCTGGAAACACCATATATTTT. Translated: CASTPRTVSGNTIYF.

The V gene is TRBV4-3, the J gene TRBJ1-4; TRBD1 agrees at 11 bases. CDR1 and CDR2 (germline): LGHNA, YSLEER. V lost 4 bases and J lost 8; bases outside the gene matches: 6. The CDR3 spans 15 residues. CDR3: CASSRDRGLEEKLFF. The CDR3 coding sequence is TGCGCCAGCAGCCGGGACAGGGGGTTGGAGGAAAAACTGTTTTTT.

This chain uses TRBV6-5 with TRBJ2-7; 11 bases map to TRBD1. Trimming took 5 bases from V and 6 from J; bases not matched to a gene: 9. The CDR3 extends over 15 amino acids. Germline values: CDR1 MNHEY, CDR2 SVGAGI. CDR3: CASSTGQGAKGEQYF. As DNA, the CDR3 is TGTGCCAGCAGTACCGGACAGGGGGCTAAAGGCGAGCAGTACTTC.

This clone is a singleton in its sample. J is TRBJ1-1 and V is TRBV7-2; 7 bases map to TRBD1. The V segment lost 8 bases and the J segment 1 base; nucleotides outside the gene matches: 1. The CDR3 covers 12 residues. Germline V gives CDR1 SGHTA, CDR2 FQGNSA. The CDR3 sequence is CASRDRNTEAFF. The CDR3 DNA reads as TGTGCCAGCCGGGACAGGAACACTGAAGCTTTCTTT.

This clone came up a few times. This chain connects TRBV7-2 to TRBJ1-2, with D possibly matching TRBD1 (6 bases). Germline loops: CDR1 SGHTA, CDR2 FQGNSA. The V and J ends lost 4 bases and 6 bases respectively, with 15 bases between them. This CDR3 comprises 14 residues. The CDR3 region is CASSSRTGSDGYTF. Here the CDR3 DNA reads TGTGCCAGCAGCTCGAGAACAGGGTCGGATGGCTACACCTTC.